This entry concerns a single T cell receptor (beta chain). Sequenced by immunoSEQ multiplex PCR; TCRdb stores in-frame clones only, minus some. The data contain roughly 70,000 clones, around nine tenths of them seen just once; the ten biggest clones take up around 2.8%. The CDR3 loop spans 16 amino acids. Germline CDR1 reads MNHEY; CDR2 reads SMNVEV (reference sequence). The V segment lost 6 bases and the J segment 1 base; nucleotides outside the gene matches: 10. This sample was included in a study of blood T cell repertoires in COVID-19. Study-wide context: T cells, B-cell-depleted T cells, or PBMCs supplied cDNA or gDNA.

The chain is built from TRBV27 and TRBJ1-1; TRBD1 agrees at 8 bases. The TCR was taken from a man aged 70 or older with active or convalescent COVID-19. Sequencing used peripheral blood. This CDR3 reads CASRKTGARGNTEAFF. In DNA form, the CDR3 reads TGTGCCAGCAGAAAGACAGGGGCCCGAGGGAACACTGAAGCTTTCTTT.